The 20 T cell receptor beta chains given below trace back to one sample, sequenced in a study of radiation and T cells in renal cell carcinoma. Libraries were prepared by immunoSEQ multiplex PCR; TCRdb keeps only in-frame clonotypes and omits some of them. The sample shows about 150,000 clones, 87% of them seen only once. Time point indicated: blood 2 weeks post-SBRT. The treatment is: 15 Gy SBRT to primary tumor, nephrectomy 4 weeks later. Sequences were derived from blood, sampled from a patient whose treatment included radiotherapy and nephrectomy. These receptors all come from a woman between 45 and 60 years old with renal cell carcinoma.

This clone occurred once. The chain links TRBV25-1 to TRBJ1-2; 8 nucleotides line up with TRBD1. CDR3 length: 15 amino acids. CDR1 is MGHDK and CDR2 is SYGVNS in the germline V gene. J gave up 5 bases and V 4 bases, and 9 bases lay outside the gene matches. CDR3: CASSGAGQGGYGYTF. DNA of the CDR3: TGTGCCAGCAGTGGGGCAGGACAGGGAGGGTATGGCTACACCTTC.

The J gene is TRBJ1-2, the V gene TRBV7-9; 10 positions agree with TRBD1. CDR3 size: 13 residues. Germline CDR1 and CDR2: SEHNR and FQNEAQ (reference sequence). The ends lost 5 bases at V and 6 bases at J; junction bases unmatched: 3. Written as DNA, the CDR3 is TGTGCCAGCAGCCGACAGGGGGCGGATGGCTACACCTTC. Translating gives CASSRQGADGYTF.

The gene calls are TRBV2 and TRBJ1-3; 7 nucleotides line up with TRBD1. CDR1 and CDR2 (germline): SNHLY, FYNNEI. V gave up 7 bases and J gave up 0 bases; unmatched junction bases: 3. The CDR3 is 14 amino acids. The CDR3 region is CASTGTVSGNTIYF. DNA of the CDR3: TGTGCCAGCACCGGGACAGTCTCTGGAAACACCATATATTTT.

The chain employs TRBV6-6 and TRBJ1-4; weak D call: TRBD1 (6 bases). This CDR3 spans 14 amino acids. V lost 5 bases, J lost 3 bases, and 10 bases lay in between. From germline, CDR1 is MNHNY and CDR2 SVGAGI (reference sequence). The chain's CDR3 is CASSPGTSNEKLFF. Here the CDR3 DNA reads TGTGCCAGCAGTCCCGGGACATCTAATGAAAAACTGTTTTTT.

Here the CDR3 DNA reads TGTGCCATCAGTGAGGAGGGGACAGGCACAGATACGCAGTATTTT. Encoded protein: CAISEEGTGTDTQYF. This chain uses TRBV10-3 with TRBJ2-3, with 7 bases that match TRBD1. Germline V gene sequence: CDR1 ENHRY, CDR2 SYGVKD. Trimming cost V 2 bases and J 1 base; bases outside gene matches: 3. The CDR3 runs to 15 residues.

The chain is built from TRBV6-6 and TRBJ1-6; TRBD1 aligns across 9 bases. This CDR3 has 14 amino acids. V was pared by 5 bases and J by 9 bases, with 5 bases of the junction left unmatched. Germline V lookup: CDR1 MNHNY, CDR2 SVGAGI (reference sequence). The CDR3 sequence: CASSPGQGLSPLHF. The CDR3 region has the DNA TGTGCCAGCAGTCCGGGACAGGGTCTTTCACCCCTCCACTTT.

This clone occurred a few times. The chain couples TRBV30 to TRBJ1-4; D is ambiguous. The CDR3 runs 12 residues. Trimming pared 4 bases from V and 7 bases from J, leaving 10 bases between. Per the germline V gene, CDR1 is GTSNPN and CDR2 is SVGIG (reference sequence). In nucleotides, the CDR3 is TGTGCCTGGACCGGGGATACTGAAAAACTGTTTTTT. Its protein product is CAWTGDTEKLFF.

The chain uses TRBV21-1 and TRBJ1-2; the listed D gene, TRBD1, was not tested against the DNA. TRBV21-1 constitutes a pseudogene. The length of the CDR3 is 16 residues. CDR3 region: CASSTPGTGRYYGYTF. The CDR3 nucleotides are TGTGCCAGCAGCACCCCCGGGACAGGGCGTTATTATGGCTACACCTTC.

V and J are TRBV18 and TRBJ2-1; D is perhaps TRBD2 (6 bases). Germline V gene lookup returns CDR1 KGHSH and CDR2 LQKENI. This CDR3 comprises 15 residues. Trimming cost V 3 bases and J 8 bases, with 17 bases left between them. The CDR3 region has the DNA TGTGCCAGCTCACCGGTAGGGATCCCGGGAGATGAGCAGTTCTTC. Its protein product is CASSPVGIPGDEQFF.

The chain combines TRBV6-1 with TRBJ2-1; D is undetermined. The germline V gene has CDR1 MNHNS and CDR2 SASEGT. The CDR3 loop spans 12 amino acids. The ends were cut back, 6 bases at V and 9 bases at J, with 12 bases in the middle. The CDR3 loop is CASSAALSEQFF. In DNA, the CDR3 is TGTGCCAGCAGCGCGGCCCTCAGTGAGCAGTTCTTC.

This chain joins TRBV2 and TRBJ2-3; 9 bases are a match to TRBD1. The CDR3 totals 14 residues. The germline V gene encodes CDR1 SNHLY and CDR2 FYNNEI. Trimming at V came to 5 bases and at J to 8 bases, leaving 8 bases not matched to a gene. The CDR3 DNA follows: TGTGCCAGCAGTACCGACAGGGGGAAGGTTACGCAGTATTTT. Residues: CASSTDRGKVTQYF.

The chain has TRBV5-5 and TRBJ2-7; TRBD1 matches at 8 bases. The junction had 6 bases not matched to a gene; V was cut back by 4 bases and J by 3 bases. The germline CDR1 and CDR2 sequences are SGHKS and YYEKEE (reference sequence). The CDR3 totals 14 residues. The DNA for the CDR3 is TGTGCCAGCAGCAGGACAGGGTCCCGCTACGAGCAGTACTTC. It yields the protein CASSRTGSRYEQYF. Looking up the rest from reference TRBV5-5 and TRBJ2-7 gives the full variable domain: DAGVTQSPTHLIKTRGQQVTLRCSPISGHKSVSWYQQVLGQGPQFIFQYYEKEERGRGNFPDRFSARQFPNYSSELNVNALLLGDSALYLCASSRTGSRYEQYFGPGTRLTVT.

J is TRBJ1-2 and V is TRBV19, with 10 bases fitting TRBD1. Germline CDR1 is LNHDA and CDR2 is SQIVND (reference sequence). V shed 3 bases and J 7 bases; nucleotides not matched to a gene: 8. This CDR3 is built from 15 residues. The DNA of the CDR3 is TGTGCCAGTAGTATCGACAGGGGGCGAACCGGTGGCTACACCTTC. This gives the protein CASSIDRGRTGGYTF.

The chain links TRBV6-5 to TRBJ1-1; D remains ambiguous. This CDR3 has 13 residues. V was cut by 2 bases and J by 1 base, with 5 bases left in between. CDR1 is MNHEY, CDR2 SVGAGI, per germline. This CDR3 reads CASSYTENTEAFF. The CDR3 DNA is TGTGCCAGCAGTTACACGGAGAACACTGAAGCTTTCTTT.

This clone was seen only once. The chain's CDR3 is CASSPDFGGEQFF. The DNA of the CDR3 is TGTGCCAGCAGCCCAGACTTCGGAGGCGAGCAGTTCTTC. The genes are TRBV2 and TRBJ2-1; D is possibly TRBD2 (5 bases). The CDR3 runs 13 residues. Germline CDR1 SNHLY, CDR2 FYNNEI. With 6 bases removed from V and 10 bases from J, the gap between germline ends came to 16 bases.

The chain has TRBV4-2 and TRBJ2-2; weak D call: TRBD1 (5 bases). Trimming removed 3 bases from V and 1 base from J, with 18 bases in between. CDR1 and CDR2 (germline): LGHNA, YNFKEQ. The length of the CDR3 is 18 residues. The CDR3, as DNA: TGTGCCAGCAGCCATTTGGGGCCCACGCCCGAGAACACCGGGGAGCTGTTTTTT. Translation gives CASSHLGPTPENTGELFF.

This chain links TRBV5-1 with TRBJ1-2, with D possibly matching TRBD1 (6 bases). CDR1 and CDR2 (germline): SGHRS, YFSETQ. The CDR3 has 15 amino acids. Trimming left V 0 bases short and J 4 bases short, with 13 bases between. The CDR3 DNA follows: TGCGCCAGCAGCTTGGAGGGCAGCAGGGGCTATGGCTACACCTTC. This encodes CASSLEGSRGYGYTF. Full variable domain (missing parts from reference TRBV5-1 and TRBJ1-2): KAGVTQTPRYLIKTRGQQVTLSCSPISGHRSVSWYQQTPGQGLQFLFEYFSETQRNKGNFPGRFSGRQFSNSRSEMNVSTLELGDSALYLCASSLEGSRGYGYTFGSGTRLTVV.

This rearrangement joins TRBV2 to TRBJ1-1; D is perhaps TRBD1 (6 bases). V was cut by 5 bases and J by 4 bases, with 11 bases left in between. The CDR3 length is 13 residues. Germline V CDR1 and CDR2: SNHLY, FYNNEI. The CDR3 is CASSKGGSTEAFF. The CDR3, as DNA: TGTGCCAGCAGTAAGGGGGGGAGCACTGAAGCTTTCTTT.

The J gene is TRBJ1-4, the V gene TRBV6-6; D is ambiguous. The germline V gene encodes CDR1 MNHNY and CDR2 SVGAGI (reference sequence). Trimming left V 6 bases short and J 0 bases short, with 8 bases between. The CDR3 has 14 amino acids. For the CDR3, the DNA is TGTGCCAGCAGCCCCGGACCAACTAATGAAAAACTGTTTTTT. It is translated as CASSPGPTNEKLFF.

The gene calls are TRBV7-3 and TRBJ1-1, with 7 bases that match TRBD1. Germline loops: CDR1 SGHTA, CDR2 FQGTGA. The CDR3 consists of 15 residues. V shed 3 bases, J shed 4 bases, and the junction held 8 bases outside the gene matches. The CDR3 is CASSLAGTEATEAFF. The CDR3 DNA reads TGTGCCAGCAGCTTGGCCGGGACAGAGGCCACTGAAGCTTTCTTT.